The T cell receptor beta chain described here comes from a study of metastatic and nonmetastatic thyroid tumors. This clone was seen repeatedly, ten times or more. One junction end disagrees with the germline gene, perhaps due to a read error. Germline V gene data show CDR1 as SQVTM and CDR2 as ANQGSEA. CDR3 length equals 11 residues. TCRdb re-clonotyped the PCR reads via MiXCR. The sample carries tens of thousands of clones, 9% to 13% recorded once. No treatment of any kind had been given to any patient before thyroid surgery. The material sequenced was blood. This rearrangement joins TRBV29-1 to TRBJ1-2; possibly TRBD1 for D (5 bases). The TCR sequence derives from a male donor with papillary thyroid cancer or a benign thyroid nodule (not recorded which). Some clones in this sample may be carry-over from other donors' samples. CDR3 sequence: CSVIGGGATDF. CDR3 coding DNA: TGCAGCGTTATTGGAGGTGGGGCCACCGACTTC.